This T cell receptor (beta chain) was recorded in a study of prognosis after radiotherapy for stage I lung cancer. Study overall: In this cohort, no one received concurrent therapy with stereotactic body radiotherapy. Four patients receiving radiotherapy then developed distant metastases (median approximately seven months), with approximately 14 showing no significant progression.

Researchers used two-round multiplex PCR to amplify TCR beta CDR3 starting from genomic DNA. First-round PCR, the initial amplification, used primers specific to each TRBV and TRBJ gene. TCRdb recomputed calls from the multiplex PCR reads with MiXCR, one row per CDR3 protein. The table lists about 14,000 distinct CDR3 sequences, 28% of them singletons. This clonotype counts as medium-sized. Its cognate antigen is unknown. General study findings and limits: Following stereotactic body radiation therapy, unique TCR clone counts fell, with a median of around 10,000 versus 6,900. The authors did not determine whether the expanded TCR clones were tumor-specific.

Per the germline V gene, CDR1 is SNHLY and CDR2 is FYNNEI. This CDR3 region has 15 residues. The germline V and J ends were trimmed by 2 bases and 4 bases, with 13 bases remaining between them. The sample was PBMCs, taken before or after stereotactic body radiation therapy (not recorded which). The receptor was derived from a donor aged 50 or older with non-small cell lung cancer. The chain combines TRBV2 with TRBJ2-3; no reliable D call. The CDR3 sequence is CASSESFQPPDTQYF. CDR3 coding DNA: TGTGCCAGCAGTGAAAGTTTCCAGCCCCCAGATACGCAGTATTTT.